The sequence of this TCR beta chain was determined in a study of regulatory T cells in long-lasting Graves disease. Sequencing libraries for TCR beta were prepared with iRepertoire HTBI primers and Arm-PCR of CDR3 regions. From the multiplex PCR reads, TCRdb called clonotypes with MiXCR, one entry per CDR3 protein. The repertoire includes approximately 440,000 distinct CDR3 sequences, roughly 17% of them detected once, and about 12% sits in the top ten. This clonotype was detected ten times or more. The sample's time point: newly diagnosed GD, antithyroid drugs for less than 3 months. Construction of the TCR library relied on RNA isolated from PBMCs. CDR3 length: 15 residues. Trimming stripped 4 bases from V and 4 bases from J, with 16 bases between. CDR1 and CDR2 (germline): SGHAT, FQNNGV. The data were also submitted as part of a second study, on T cells in Graves' hyperthyroidism and ophthalmopathy. Per that study: TCR CDR3 underwent first-round RT-PCR with the HTBI primer set.

The rearrangement uses TRBV11-2 and TRBJ1-2, with unresolved D. Material: peripheral blood mononuclear cells (PBMCs), obtained at new diagnosis, from a patient treated with antithyroid drugs. The clonotype originates from a man in his forties with Graves disease. CDR3 sequence reads: CASSSRPSALYGYTF. The CDR3 DNA follows: TGTGCCAGCAGCTCTCGCCCTAGTGCCCTCTATGGCTACACCTTC.